One TCR beta chain is described in this entry. These data are taken from a study of blood T cell repertoires in COVID-19. Some clones are missing from TCRdb's copy, which holds only in-frame ones; the method was immunoSEQ multiplex PCR. The sample records about 90,000 clones, about nine tenths being singletons. The clonotype was recovered from a male donor with acute or convalescent COVID-19. Sequences were obtained from peripheral blood.

The CDR3 here is CASGREAFF. In DNA, the CDR3 is TGTGCCAGCGGCCGTGAAGCTTTCTTT. The V call is TRBV6-6, the J call TRBJ1-1; D gene uncertain. Germline V gene sequence: CDR1 MNHNY, CDR2 SVGAGI (reference sequence). The CDR3 covers 9 residues. Trimming removed 8 bases from V and 7 bases from J, with 5 bases in between.